This T cell receptor (beta chain) was identified in a study of blood T cells in healthy people across ages. This CDR3 has 14 amino acids. CDR1 is DFQATT and CDR2 is SNEGSKA in the germline V gene (reference sequence). V was shortened by 2 bases and J by 6 bases, with 14 bases between the two germline ends. General study points: As naive T cell percentage varied, TCR beta diversity correlated strongly with it. Possibly confounding the expanded clonotype changes was the fact that donor CMV status was unknown.

The second PCR ran roughly 6 to 11 cycles with a sample-barcoded 5' primer and J-beta primers. The authors tagged each cDNA molecule using a template-switch adaptor with 12 random nucleotides. One entry per CDR3 protein results from TCRdb running MiXCR on the 5' RACE reads. The data show 1.5 million to 2 million distinct CDR3 sequences, approximately 39% seen once. This clonotype has just one count. Its antigen is currently unknown. This rearrangement joins TRBV20-1 to TRBJ2-1, with unresolved D. The TCR was taken from a human donor in good health. Source material: blood. The CDR3 loop is CSARSVDTRNEQFF. DNA for the CDR3: TGCAGTGCTAGATCCGTAGACACTCGCAATGAGCAGTTCTTC.